The 5 T cell receptor beta chains in this list originate from one sample, sequenced in a study of blood T cell repertoires in COVID-19. Repertoires were generated with immunoSEQ multiplex PCR, while TCRdb's copy carries only in-frame clones and drops some. The sample has roughly 87,000 clones; under 85% are singletons. The sample taken for sequencing was peripheral blood. Receptors originate from a woman between 70 and 85 years old with acute or convalescent COVID-19.

The chain carries TRBV5-1 and TRBJ1-4; 8 bases fit TRBD1. V trimming: 0 bases; J trimming: 10 bases; junction bases outside the gene matches: 11. The germline V gene encodes CDR1 SGHRS and CDR2 YFSETQ. The CDR3 spans 16 residues. CDR3 in DNA: TGCGCCAGCAGCTTGGGTGAAATGGGACAGGCTGCAAAACTGTTTTTT. It is translated as CASSLGEMGQAAKLFF.

Points on this clone: The junction differs from germline at one of its ends, possibly a read error. The V call is TRBV9, the J call TRBJ2-5, with a tentative D call TRBD2 (6 bases). CDR3 length: 13 amino acids. Germline CDR1 reads SGDLS; CDR2 reads YYNGEE. The CDR3 nucleotides read TGTACCAGCAGCGGGTCCAGTCAAAAGACCCAGTACTTC. This sequence encodes CTSSGSSQKTQYF. Complete variable domain (other parts from reference TRBV9 and TRBJ2-5): DSGVTQTPKHLITATGQRVTLRCSPRSGDLSVYWYQQSLDQGLQFLIQYYNGEERAKGNILERFSAQQFPDLHSELNLSSLELGDSALYFCTSSGSSQKTQYFGPGTRLLVL.

The CDR3 region has the DNA TGTGCCAGCAGCATATCGGCGGGGGTGGGTAACTATGGCTACACCTTC. Protein product: CASSISAGVGNYGYTF. This chain links TRBV5-4 with TRBJ1-2; D might be TRBD1 (5 bases). In germline, CDR1 is SGHNT, CDR2 YYREEE (reference sequence). Between the trimmed V and J ends, which lost 4 bases and 1 base, there was a span of 17 bases. This CDR3 has 16 amino acids. The full variable domain, with the rest looked up from reference TRBV5-4 and TRBJ1-2, is ETGVTQSPTHLIKTRGQQVTLRCSSQSGHNTVSWYQQALGQGPQFIFQYYREEENGRGNFPPRFSGLQFPNYSSELNVNALELDDSALYLCASSISAGVGNYGYTFGSGTRLTVV.

V usage is TRBV5-4 and J usage is TRBJ2-5; 9 bases agree with TRBD2. V was pared by 2 bases and J by 1 base, with 3 bases of the junction left unmatched. There are 15 residues in the CDR3. Germline V gene data show CDR1 as SGHNT and CDR2 as YYREEE (reference sequence). CDR3 nucleotide sequence: TGTGCCAGCAGCTTAGGCGGGGGGGCCCAAGAGACCCAGTACTTC. This translates into CASSLGGGAQETQYF. The whole variable domain, filled in from reference TRBV5-4 and TRBJ2-5, reads ETGVTQSPTHLIKTRGQQVTLRCSSQSGHNTVSWYQQALGQGPQFIFQYYREEENGRGNFPPRFSGLQFPNYSSELNVNALELDDSALYLCASSLGGGAQETQYFGPGTRLLVL.

This chain links TRBV5-1 with TRBJ2-3; TRBD2 matches at 9 bases. J gave up 4 bases and V 2 bases, and 5 bases lay outside the gene matches. The CDR3 sequence is 15 residues long. Germline V gives CDR1 SGHRS, CDR2 YFSETQ. CDR3 amino acids: CASSFAGGPSDTQYF. The CDR3 DNA follows: TGCGCCAGCAGCTTCGCGGGGGGGCCATCAGATACGCAGTATTTT.